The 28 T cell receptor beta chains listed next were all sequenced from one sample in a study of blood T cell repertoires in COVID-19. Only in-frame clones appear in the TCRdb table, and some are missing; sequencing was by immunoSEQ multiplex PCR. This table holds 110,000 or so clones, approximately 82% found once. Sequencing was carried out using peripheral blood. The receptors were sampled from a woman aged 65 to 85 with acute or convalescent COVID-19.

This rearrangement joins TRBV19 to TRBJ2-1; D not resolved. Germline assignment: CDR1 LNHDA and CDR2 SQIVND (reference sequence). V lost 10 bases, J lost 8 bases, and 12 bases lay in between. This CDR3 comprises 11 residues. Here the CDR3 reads CATVVRDEQFF. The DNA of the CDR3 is TGTGCCACGGTCGTCCGGGATGAGCAGTTCTTC. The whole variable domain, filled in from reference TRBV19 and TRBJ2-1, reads DGGITQSPKYLFRKEGQNVTLSCEQNLNHDAMYWYRQDPGQGLRLIYYSQIVNDFQKGDIAEGYSVSREKKESFPLTVTSAQKNPTAFYLCATVVRDEQFFGPGTRLTVL.

The CDR3 region has the DNA TGTGCCAGCAGCAGCCGGGACAGATGGAGGGATACGCAGTATTTT. Amino acids: CASSSRDRWRDTQYF. The chain links TRBV21-1 to TRBJ2-3; the table gives TRBD1 as D, unverified against the DNA. TRBV21-1 is reported as a pseudogene. The CDR3 consists of 15 residues.

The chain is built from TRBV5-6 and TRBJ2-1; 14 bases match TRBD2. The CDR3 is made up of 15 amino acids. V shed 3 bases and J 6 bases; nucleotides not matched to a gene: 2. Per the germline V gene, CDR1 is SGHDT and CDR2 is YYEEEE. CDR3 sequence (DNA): TGTGCCAGCAGCTCGGGACTAGCGGGAGTCAATGAGCAGTTCTTC. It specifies CASSSGLAGVNEQFF.

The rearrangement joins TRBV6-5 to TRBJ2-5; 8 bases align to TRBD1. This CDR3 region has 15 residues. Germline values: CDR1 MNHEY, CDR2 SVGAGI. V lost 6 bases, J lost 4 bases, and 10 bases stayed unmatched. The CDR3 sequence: CASSPTTGEGETQYF. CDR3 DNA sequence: TGTGCCAGCAGCCCCACGACAGGGGAAGGAGAGACCCAGTACTTC.

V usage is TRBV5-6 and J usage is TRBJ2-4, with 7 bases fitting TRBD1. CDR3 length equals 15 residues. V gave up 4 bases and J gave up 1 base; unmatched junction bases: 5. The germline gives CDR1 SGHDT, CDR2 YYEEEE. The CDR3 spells CASSGTGAAKNIQYF. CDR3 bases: TGTGCCAGCAGCGGCACAGGGGCGGCCAAAAACATTCAGTACTTC.

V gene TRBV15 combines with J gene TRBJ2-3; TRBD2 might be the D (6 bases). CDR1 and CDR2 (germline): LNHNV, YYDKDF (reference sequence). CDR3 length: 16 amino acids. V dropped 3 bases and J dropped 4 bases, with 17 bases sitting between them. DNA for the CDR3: TGTGCCACCAGCAGGCCGGGGGAATTACCGGCAGATACGCAGTATTTT. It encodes CATSRPGELPADTQYF.

This CDR3 reads CASSLVGRGTEAFF. The CDR3 DNA is TGTGCCAGCAGCTTAGTAGGAAGGGGCACTGAAGCTTTCTTT. The chain recombines TRBV7-8 with TRBJ1-1; D is perhaps TRBD1 (5 bases). Germline-derived CDR1 and CDR2 are SGHVS and FQNEAQ. V lost 1 base and J lost 4, with 10 bases in between. The CDR3 spans 14 residues.

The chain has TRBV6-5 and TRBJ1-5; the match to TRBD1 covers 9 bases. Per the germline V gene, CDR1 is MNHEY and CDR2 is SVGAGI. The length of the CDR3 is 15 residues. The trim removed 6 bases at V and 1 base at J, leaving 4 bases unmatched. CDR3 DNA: TGTGCCAGCAGGGGACAGGGAGGAAGCAATCAGCCCCAGCATTTT. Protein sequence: CASRGQGGSNQPQHF.

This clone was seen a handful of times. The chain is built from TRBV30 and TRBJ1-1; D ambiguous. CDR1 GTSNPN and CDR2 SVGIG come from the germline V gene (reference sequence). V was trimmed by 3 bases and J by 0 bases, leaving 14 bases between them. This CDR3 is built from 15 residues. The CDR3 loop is CAWRTLARMNTEAFF. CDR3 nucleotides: TGTGCCTGGAGGACCCTCGCCAGGATGAACACTGAAGCTTTCTTT.

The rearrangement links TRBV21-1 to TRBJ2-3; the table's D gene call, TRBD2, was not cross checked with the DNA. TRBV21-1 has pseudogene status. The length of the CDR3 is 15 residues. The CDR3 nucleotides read TGTGCCAGCAGCAAGGGTCTGGGCGGGACAGATACGCAGTATTTT. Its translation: CASSKGLGGTDTQYF.

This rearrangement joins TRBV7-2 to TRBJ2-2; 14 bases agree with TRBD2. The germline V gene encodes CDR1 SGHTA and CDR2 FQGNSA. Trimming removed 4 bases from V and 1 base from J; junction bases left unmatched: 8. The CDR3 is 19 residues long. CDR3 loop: CASSSGLAGGSLNTGELFF. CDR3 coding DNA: TGTGCCAGCAGCTCAGGACTAGCGGGGGGTTCCCTGAACACCGGGGAGCTGTTTTTT. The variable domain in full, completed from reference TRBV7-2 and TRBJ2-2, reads GAGVSQSPSNKVTEKGKDVELRCDPISGHTALYWYRQSLGQGLEFLIYFQGNSAPDKSGLPSDRFSAERTGGSVSTLTIQRTQQEDSAVYLCASSSGLAGGSLNTGELFFGEGSRLTVL.

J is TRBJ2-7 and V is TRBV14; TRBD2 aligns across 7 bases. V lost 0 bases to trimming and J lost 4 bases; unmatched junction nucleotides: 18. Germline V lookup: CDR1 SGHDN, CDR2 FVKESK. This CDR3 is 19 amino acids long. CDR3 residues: CASSQERVLGREYHYEQYF. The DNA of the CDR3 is TGTGCCAGCAGCCAAGAAAGGGTGTTGGGGCGGGAGTATCATTACGAGCAGTACTTC.

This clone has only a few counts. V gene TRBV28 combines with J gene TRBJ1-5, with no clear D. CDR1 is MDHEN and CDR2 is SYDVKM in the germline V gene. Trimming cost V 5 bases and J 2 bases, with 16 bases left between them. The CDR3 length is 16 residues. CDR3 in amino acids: CASSGVRRRGNQPQHF. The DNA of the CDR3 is TGTGCCAGCAGTGGGGTACGACGGCGGGGCAATCAGCCCCAGCATTTT. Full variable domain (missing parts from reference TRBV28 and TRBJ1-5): DVKVTQSSRYLVKRTGEKVFLECVQDMDHENMFWYRQDPGLGLRLIYFSYDVKMKEKGDIPEGYSVSREKKERFSLILESASTNQTSMYLCASSGVRRRGNQPQHFGDGTRLSIL.

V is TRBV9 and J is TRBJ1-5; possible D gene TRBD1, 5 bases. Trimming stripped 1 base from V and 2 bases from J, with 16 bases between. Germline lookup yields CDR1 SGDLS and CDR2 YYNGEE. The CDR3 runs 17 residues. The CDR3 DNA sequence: TGTGCCAGCAGCGTATGGGAACCGGGAGGGGGCAATCAGCCCCAGCATTTT. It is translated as CASSVWEPGGGNQPQHF.

The CDR3 DNA sequence: TGTGCCAGCAGTTACTCGGGACAGGGAAGGGTGAGGACTGAAGCTTTCTTT. It is translated as CASSYSGQGRVRTEAFF. The rearrangement uses TRBV6-2 or TRBV6-3 and TRBJ1-1; 9 nucleotides match TRBD1. The J segment lost 5 bases and the V segment lost 0 bases, leaving 10 bases of the junction unmatched. Germline V lookup: CDR1 MNHEY, CDR2 SVGEGT. The CDR3 is 17 amino acids.

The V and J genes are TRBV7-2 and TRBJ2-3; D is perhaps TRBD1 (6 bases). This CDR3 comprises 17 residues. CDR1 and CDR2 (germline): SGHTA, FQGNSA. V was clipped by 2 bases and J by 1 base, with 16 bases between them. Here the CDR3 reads CASSLFIRGVGTDTQYF. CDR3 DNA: TGTGCCAGCAGCTTATTCATCAGGGGAGTGGGCACAGATACGCAGTATTTT.

The DNA of the CDR3 is TGTGCCAGCAGTTACTCGACCGGAGGGAACTATGGCTACACCTTC. The encoded protein is CASSYSTGGNYGYTF. The V gene is TRBV6-2 or TRBV6-3, the J gene TRBJ1-2; no clear D. The length of the CDR3 is 15 residues. V lost 0 bases to trimming and J lost 2 bases, with 10 bases between them. The germline gives CDR1 MNHEY, CDR2 SVGEGT.

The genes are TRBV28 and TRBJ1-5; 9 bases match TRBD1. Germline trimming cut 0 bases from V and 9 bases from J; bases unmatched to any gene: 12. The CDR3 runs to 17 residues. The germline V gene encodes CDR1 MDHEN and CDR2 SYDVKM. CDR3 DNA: TGTGCCAGCAGTTTATGGGGGACAGGGAACCCAAGTGGGCCCCAGCATTTT. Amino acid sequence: CASSLWGTGNPSGPQHF. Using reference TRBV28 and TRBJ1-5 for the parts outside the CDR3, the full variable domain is DVKVTQSSRYLVKRTGEKVFLECVQDMDHENMFWYRQDPGLGLRLIYFSYDVKMKEKGDIPEGYSVSREKKERFSLILESASTNQTSMYLCASSLWGTGNPSGPQHFGDGTRLSIL.

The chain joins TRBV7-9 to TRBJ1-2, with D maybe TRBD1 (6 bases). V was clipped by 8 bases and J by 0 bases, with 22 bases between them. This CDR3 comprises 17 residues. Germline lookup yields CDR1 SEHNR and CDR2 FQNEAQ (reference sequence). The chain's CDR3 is CASEAREGVTANYGYTF. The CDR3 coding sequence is TGTGCCAGCGAAGCAAGGGAGGGGGTAACGGCTAACTATGGCTACACCTTC.

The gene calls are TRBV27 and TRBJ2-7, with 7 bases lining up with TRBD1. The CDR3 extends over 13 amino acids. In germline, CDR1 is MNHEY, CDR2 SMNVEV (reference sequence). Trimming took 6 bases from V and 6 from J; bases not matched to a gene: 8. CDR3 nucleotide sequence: TGTGCCAGCAGCCTCGACAGGGCTGGCGAGCAGTACGTC. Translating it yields CASSLDRAGEQYV.

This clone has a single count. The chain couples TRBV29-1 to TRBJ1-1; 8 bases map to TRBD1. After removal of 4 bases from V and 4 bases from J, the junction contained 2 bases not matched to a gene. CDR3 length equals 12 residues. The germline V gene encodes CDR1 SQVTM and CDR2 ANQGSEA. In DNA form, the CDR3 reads TGCAGCGTTGGACAGGGGCCCACTGAAGCTTTCTTT. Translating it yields CSVGQGPTEAFF.

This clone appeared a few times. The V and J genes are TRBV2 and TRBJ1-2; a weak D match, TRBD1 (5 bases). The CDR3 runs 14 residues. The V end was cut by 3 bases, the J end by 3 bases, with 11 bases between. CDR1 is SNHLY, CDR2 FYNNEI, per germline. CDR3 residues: CASSERGQDYGYTF. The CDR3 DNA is TGTGCCAGCAGTGAGAGAGGACAAGACTATGGCTACACCTTC.

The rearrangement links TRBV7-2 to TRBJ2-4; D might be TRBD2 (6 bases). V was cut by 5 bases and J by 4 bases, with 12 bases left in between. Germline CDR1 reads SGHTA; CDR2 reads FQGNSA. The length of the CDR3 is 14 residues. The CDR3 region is CASSPRSGKNIQYF. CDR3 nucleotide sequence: TGTGCCAGCAGCCCCCGGAGCGGGAAAAACATTCAGTACTTC.

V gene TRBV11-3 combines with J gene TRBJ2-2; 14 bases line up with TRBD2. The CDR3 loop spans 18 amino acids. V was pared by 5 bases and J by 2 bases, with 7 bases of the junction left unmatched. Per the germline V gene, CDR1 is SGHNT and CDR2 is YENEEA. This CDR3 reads CASSPRLAGGPNTGELFF. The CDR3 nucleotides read TGTGCCAGCAGCCCAAGACTAGCGGGAGGGCCTAACACCGGGGAGCTGTTTTTT.

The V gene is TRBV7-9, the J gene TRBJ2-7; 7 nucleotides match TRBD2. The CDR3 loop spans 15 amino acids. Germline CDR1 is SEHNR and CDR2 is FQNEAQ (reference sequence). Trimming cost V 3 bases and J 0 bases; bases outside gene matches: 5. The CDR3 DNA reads TGTGCCAGCAGCTTCCAGCGGGGTTCCTCCTACGAGCAGTACTTC. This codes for CASSFQRGSSYEQYF. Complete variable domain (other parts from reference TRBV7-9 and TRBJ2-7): DTGVSQNPRHKITKRGQNVTFRCDPISEHNRLYWYRQTLGQGPEFLTYFQNEAQLEKSRLLSDRFSAERPKGSFSTLEIQRTEQGDSAMYLCASSFQRGSSYEQYFGPGTRLTVT.

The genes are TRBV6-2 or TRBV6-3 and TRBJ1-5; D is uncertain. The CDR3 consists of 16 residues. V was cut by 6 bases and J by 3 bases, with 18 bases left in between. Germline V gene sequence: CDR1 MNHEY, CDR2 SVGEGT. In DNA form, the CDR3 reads TGTGCCAGCAGCTCCGCGGGGTCACTCCTCAATCAGCCCCAGCATTTT. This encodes CASSSAGSLLNQPQHF.

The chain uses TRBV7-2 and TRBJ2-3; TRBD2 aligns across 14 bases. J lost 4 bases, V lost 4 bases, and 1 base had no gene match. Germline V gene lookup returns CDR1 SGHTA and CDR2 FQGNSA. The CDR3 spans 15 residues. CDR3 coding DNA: TGTGCCAGCAGCTCGGGACTAGCGGGAGCAGATACGCAGTATTTT. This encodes CASSSGLAGADTQYF.

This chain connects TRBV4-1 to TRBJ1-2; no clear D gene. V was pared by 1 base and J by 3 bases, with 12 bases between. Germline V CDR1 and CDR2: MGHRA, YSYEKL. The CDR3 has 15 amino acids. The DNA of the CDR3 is TGCGCCAGCAGCCAAGGCCGGCTCGGGGACTATGGCTACACCTTC. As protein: CASSQGRLGDYGYTF.